This TCR beta chain emerged from a study of response to subunit inactivated influenza vaccine. Study-level findings and limits: Each seasonal flu vaccination may recruit only limited new T cells, authors suggested.

TCRdb passed the RT-PCR reads through MiXCR, listing each CDR3 protein once. This table has under 800,000 distinct CDR3 sequences, about 15% appearing once. As regards this clonotype: Its antigen is currently unknown. A much larger clone differs from this one at a single base, so this may be a read error.

The TCR was taken from a man in his forties or fifties who received an inactivated influenza vaccine. The specimen comprised PBMCs from blood, sampled roughly 2 weeks before vaccination.

CDR3 residues: CGSRKQGALPETQYF. The CDR3 DNA reads as TGTGGCAGCAGGAAACAGGGGGCGCTTCCAGAGACCCAGTACTTC. The chain combines TRBV12-3 or TRBV12-4 with TRBJ2-5; 9 positions agree with TRBD1. The CDR3 extends over 15 amino acids.